This T cell receptor (beta chain) appears in the sequencing data of a study of tumor-infiltrating lymphocytes in primary liver carcinoma. Germline V gives CDR1 MGHRA, CDR2 YSYEKL. The CDR3 spans 13 residues. Between the trimmed V and J ends, which lost 1 base and 6 bases, there was a span of 10 bases. Taking about 20-31 mg of unsorted bulk tissue, the authors co-extracted RNA and DNA. No patient had received treatment, and all had chronic HBV infection. Tumor samples each held over 90% viable tumor cells. General study results and limits: Blood trailed tumors significantly in top-250-clone fraction (p = 0.039).

Concerning this clonotype: Its antigen remains unknown. It may be a read error: a sequence one base away is much more abundant.

From around 0.5 ug of total RNA, TCR beta-specific cDNA was reverse-transcribed using a constant-region primer. Amplification in three nested multiplex PCR rounds with slightly modified ARM-PCR gave rise to TCR beta libraries. TRBV1-TRBV30 forward and Cbeta reverse primers drove the first two roughly 11-cycle rounds. TCRdb re-called the multiplex PCR reads with MiXCR, one entry per CDR3 protein. Of 95,000 to 150,000 distinct CDR3 sequences in the sample, 55% to 75% were seen once. The source material was liver tumor tissue from sampling region 1. Documented subset: tumor region T1, superior pole. This chain joins TRBV4-1 and TRBJ2-7; D perhaps matches TRBD1 (5 bases). The sequence was collected from a woman in her sixties with primary liver carcinoma and hepatitis B virus infection. The CDR3 bases are TGCGCCAGCAGCCAAGTCGCGGACACCGAGCAGTACTTC. Translating it yields CASSQVADTEQYF.